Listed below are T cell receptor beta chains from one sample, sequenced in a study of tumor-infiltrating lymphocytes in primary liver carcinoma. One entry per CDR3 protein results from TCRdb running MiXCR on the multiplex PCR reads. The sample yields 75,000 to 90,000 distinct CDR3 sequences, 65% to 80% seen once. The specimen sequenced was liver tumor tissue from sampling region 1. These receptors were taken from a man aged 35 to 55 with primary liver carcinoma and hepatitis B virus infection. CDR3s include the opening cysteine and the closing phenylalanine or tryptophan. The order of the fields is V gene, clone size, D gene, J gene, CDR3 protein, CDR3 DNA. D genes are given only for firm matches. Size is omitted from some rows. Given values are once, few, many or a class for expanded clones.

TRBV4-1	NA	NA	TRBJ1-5	CAGSQEGTGKDHPQHF	TGCGCCGGCAGCCAGGAGGGAACAGGGAAGGATCATCCCCAGCATTTT
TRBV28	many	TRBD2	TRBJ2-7	CASSLMGLASYEQYF	TGTGCCAGCAGTTTAATGGGACTAGCATCCTACGAGCAGTACTTC
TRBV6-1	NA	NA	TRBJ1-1	CANSLGENTKAFF	TGTGCCAACAGTTTGGGGGAGAACACTAAAGCTTTCTTT
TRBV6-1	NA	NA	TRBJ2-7	CASSEPGRLFNEQYF	TGTGCCAGCAGCGAACCGGGACGCCTGTTCAACGAGCAGTACTTC
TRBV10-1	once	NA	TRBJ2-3	CASSEYGGDTQYF	TGCGCCAGCAGTGAGTACGGAGGAGATACGCAGTATTTT
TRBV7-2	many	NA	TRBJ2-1	CASSPTRENEQFF	TGTGCCAGCAGCCCTACTCGGGAAAATGAGCAGTTCTTC
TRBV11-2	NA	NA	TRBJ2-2	CAISLVALAGTGGLFF	TGTGCCATCAGCTTAGTGGCGCTGGCGGGAACCGGGGGGCTGTTTTTT
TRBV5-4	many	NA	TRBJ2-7	CASSLSGATYEQYF	TGTGCCAGCAGCTTGAGTGGGGCCACCTACGAGCAGTACTTC
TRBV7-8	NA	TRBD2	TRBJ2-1	CASSGRTSRMNEQFF	TGTGCCAGCAGCGGAAGGACTAGCAGGATGAATGAACAGTTCTTC
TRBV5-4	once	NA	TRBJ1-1	CASSFGSGTRSTEALF	NA
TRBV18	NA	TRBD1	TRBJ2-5	CASSPPRTGGRSGLKETQYF	TGTGCCAGCTCACCACCGAGGACAGGGGGCAGGAGTGGCCTTAAAGAGACCCAGTACTTC
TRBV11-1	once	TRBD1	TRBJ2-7	CASSHGQGIIAEQYF	TGTGCCAGCAGCCATGGACAGGGAATAATTGCCGAGCAGTACTTC
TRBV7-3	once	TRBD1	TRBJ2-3	CASSYGQGTWDTQYF	TGTGCCAGCAGCTATGGACAGGGGACATGGGATACGCAATATTTT
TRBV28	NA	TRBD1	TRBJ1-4	CASAGQAEKLFF	TGTGCCAGCGCGGGACAGGCTGAAAAACTGTTTTTT
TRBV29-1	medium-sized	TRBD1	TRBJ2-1	CSGGQAAYNEQFF	TGCAGCGGAGGACAGGCCGCATACAATGAGCAGTTCTTC
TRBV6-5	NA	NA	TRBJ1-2	CASRKVWDYGYTF	TGTGCCAGCAGGAAGGTCTGGGACTATGGCTACACCTTC
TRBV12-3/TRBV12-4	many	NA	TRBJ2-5	CASGQSRRGTQYF	TGTGCCAGCGGGCAGTCTCGTCGAGGGACCCAGTACTTC
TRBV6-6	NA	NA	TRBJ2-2	CASPGGWELFF	TGTGCCAGCCCGGGCGGCTGGGAGCTGTTCTTT
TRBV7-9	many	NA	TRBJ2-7	CASSLTSSYEQYF	TGTGCCAGCAGCTTAACTAGCAGCTACGAGCAGTACTTC
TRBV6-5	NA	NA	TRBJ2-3	CASSPTRGTATQYF	TGTGCCAGCAGCCCCACTCGGGGCACAGCTACGCAGTATTTT
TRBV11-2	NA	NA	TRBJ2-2	CTSSPNVGQANTGELLF	TGTACCAGCAGTCCCAATGTGGGACAAGCGAACACCGGGGAGCTGCTTTTT
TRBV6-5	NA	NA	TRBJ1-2	CASSYDKDGYGYTF	TGTGCCAGCAGTTATGACAAGGACGGCTATGGCTACACCTTC
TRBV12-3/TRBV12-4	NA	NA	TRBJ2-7	CTSSRSWSSYEQYF	TGTACCAGCAGCCGTAGCTGGTCCTCCTACGAGCAGTACTTC
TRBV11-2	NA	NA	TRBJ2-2	CANSFNPVGELSF	TGTGCCAACAGCTTTAATCCGGTCGGGGAGCTGTCTTTT
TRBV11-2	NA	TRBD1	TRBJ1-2	CASCLGQGGSYTF	TGTGCCAGCTGCTTAGGACAGGGAGGTAGCTACACCTTC
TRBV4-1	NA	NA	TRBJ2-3	CASSQDQLADTLYF	TGCGCCAGCAGCCAAGACCAATTGGCAGATACACTGTATTTT
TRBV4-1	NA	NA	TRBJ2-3	CASNLRLTLSTDTQYF	TGCGCCAGCAACCTTCGACTAACGCTATCCACAGATACGCAGTATTTT
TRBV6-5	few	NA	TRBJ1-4	CVSSDVKTGAVEKLFF	TGTGTCAGCAGTGACGTCAAAACAGGAGCCGTTGAAAAACTGTTTTTT
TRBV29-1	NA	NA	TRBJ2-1	CRVGPPSSSYSEQFF	TGCAGAGTGGGCCCTCCTTCCAGCTCCTACAGTGAGCAGTTCTTC
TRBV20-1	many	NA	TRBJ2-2	CSARDLIGTGELFF	TGCAGTGCTAGAGATCTTATCGGGACCGGGGAGCTGTTTTTT
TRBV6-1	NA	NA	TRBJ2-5	CASLPTLGQVETQYF	TGTGCAAGCTTGCCCACCCTCGGTCAGGTAGAGACCCAGTACTTC
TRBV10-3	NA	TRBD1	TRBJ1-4	CAMSESVPGQGLIEKLFF	TGTGCCATGAGTGAGTCGGTCCCGGGACAGGGCTTGATCGAAAAACTGTTTTTT
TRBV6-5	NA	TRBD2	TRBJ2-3	CASSWSAGESDTQYF	TGCGCCAGCAGTTGGAGTGCGGGAGAGTCAGATACGCAGTATTTT
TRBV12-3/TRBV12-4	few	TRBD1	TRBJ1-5	CASSSSQGGNQPLHF	TGTGCCAGCAGTTCCTCACAGGGGGGCAATCAGCCCCTGCATTTT
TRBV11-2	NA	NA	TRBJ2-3	CASSPDDPLQIARSTDTQYF	TGTGCCAGCAGCCCCGATGACCCCCTGCAGATAGCGAGAAGCACAGATACGCAGTATTTT
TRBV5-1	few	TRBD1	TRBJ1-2	CASSLSTGLEGYTF	TGCGCCAGCAGCTTATCGACAGGGCTAGAAGGCTACACCTTC
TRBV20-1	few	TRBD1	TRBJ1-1	CSARPGTGLGSEAFF	TGCAGTGCTCGTCCCGGGACAGGGTTAGGGTCTGAAGCTTTCTTT
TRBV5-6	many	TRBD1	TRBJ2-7	CASSSKDRAVSVYEQYF	TGTGCCAGCAGCTCGAAGGACAGGGCAGTTTCCGTCTACGAGCAGTACTTC
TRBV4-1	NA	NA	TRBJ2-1	CTSSSLGIGISYNEQFF	TGCACCAGCAGCAGCTTAGGCATAGGGATCTCCTACAATGAGCAGTTCTTC
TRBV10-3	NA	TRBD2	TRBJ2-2	CAVSPAGTSGKVSGEPFF	TGTGCCGTCAGCCCCGCCGGGACTAGCGGGAAGGTTTCCGGGGAGCCGTTTTTT
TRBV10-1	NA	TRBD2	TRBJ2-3	CASNESAAGEETQYF	TGCGCCAGCAATGAGTCCGCCGCGGGAGAGGAGACGCAGTATTTT
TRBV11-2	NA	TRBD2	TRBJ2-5	CASGLDAPNPLAGGREPQYF	TGTGCCAGCGGCTTAGATGCCCCGAACCCACTAGCGGGAGGCCGAGAGCCCCAGTACTTC
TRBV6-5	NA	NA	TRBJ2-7	CASRGGSPPTYEQYF	TGTGCCAGCAGGGGTGGCTCACCTCCCACCTACGAGCAGTACTTC
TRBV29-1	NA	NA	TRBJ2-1	CSAWVAGERFF	TGCAGCGCATGGGTTGCGGGTGAGCGGTTCTTC
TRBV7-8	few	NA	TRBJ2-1	CASTPRDNGVGEQFF	TGTGCCAGCACCCCCCGGGACAACGGCGTCGGTGAGCAGTTCTTC
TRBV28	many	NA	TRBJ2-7	CASSPQYGGDEQYF	TGTGCCAGCAGCCCCCAGTACGGGGGCGACGAGCAGTACTTC
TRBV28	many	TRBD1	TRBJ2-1	CASSLIWGQGNNEQFF	TGTGCCAGCAGCCTTATCTGGGGACAGGGGAACAATGAGCAGTTCTTC
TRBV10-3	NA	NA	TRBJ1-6	CTFMQGFESPLHF	TGTACCTTCATGCAGGGGTTCGAATCACCCCTCCACTTT
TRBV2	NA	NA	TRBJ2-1	CANRLEGEQFF	TGTGCCAACAGACTAGAGGGTGAGCAGTTCTTC
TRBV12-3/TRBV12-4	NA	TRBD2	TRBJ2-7	CANRSGTPGMYEQYF	TGTGCCAACAGAAGCGGGACTCCCGGAATGTACGAGCAGTACTTC
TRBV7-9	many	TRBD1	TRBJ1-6	CASSLGGTGSNSPLHF	TGTGCCAGCAGCTTGGGGGGGACAGGCTCTAATTCACCCCTCCACTTT
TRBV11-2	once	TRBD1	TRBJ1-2	CASSADSQGDYTF	TGTGCCAGCAGCGCCGACAGCCAGGGGGACTACACCTTC
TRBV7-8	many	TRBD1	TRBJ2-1	CATSGSTGGRYISYNEQFF	TGTGCCACATCTGGCTCGACAGGGGGTCGTTATATCTCCTACAATGAGCAGTTCTTC
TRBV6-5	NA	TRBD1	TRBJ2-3	CASRKTGGTTHYF	TGTGCCAGCAGGAAAACAGGGGGCACGACGCATTATTTT
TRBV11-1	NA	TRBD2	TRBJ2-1	CVSRLGLAGGVDNEQFF	TGTGTTAGCAGACTGGGACTAGCGGGAGGAGTTGACAATGAGCAGTTCTTC
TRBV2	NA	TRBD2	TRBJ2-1	CASRGTSVYNEQFF	TGTGCCAGCAGGGGGACTAGCGTCTACAATGAGCAGTTCTTC
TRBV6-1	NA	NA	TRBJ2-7	CASSRGGYYVQYF	TGTGCCAGCAGTAGGGGCGGATACTACGTGCAGTACTTC
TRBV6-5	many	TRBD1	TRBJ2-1	CASSSGTARKQFF	TGTGCCAGCAGTTCGGGGACAGCCAGGAAGCAGTTCTTC
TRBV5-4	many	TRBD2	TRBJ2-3	CASSSSGSLTDTQYF	TGTGCCAGCAGCTCTAGCGGGAGCCTTACAGATACGCAGTATTTT